The T cell receptor (beta chain) under discussion was sequenced for a study of PD-L1 blockade in urothelial cancer. Study background: Of about 29 patients, some 24 were males with bladder-origin urothelial cancer.

Germline V gene sequence: CDR1 LGHNA, CDR2 YNFKEQ. V was clipped by 0 bases and J by 0 bases; unmatched bases: 9. The CDR3 length is 18 residues. Method: immunoSEQ multiplex PCR; TCRdb's copy keeps in-frame clones and lacks some. This table holds about 50,000 clones, approximately 80% found once. The time point was: peripheral blood 6 weeks after treatment start. This sample comprised PBMCs, obtained around atezolizumab (anti-PD-L1) treatment. This receptor was taken from a man between 65 and 79 years old with urothelial cancer. The chain couples TRBV4-2 to TRBJ2-3; 7 bases map to TRBD2. The CDR3 DNA reads as TGTGCCAGCAGCCAAGAGTGGTCTAGCGGAACTAGCACAGATACGCAGTATTTT. As protein: CASSQEWSSGTSTDTQYF.